This passage covers 21 T cell receptor beta chains from one sample sequenced in a study of blood T cells in healthy people across ages (dated by TCRdb to 2014 to 2015). The library relied on 5' RACE. Reads for this sample came from an Illumina HiSeq 2500. A second 7 to 11 cycle PCR used a sample-barcoded 5' primer and a J-beta primer mix. TCRdb redid the processing of the public reads, applying fastp at Q25 and MiXCR, and retained in-frame beta chains. Rows are combined by CDR3 protein, so each entry shows the most common genes and DNA. This sample lists about 1.8 million distinct CDR3 sequences; around half were detected once. 2.1% of the sample is held by the ten biggest clonotypes. The sample was blood. Receptors were obtained from a woman aged 40 to 55 in good health.

J is TRBJ2-7 and V is TRBV5-6; 13 bases agree with TRBD2. V lost 7 bases and J lost 7; bases outside the gene matches: 8. Germline loops: CDR1 SGHDT, CDR2 YYEEEE. CDR3 length equals 14 residues. CDR3 residues: CASYIQTSGGEQYF. The CDR3 DNA reads TGTGCCAGCTACATTCAGACTAGCGGGGGGGAGCAGTACTTC. Drawing the rest from reference TRBV5-6 and TRBJ2-7, the complete variable domain is DAGVTQSPTHLIKTRGQQVTLRCSPKSGHDTVSWYQQALGQGPQFIFQYYEEEERQRGNFPDRFSGHQFPNYSSELNVNALLLGDSALYLCASYIQTSGGEQYFGPGTRLTVT.

The gene calls are TRBV7-6 and TRBJ1-2; D possibly corresponds to TRBD1 (5 bases). CDR1 and CDR2 from the germline V gene are SGHVS and FNYEAQ. Trimming pared 5 bases from V and 7 bases from J, leaving 20 bases between. The CDR3 is 15 amino acids. CDR3 loop: CASSRATGQGGGYTF. CDR3 bases: TGTGCCAGCAGCCGGGCGACGGGGCAGGGTGGTGGCTACACCTTC.

The CDR3 spells CASSFQGFGRTDTQYF. The CDR3 nucleotides read TGTGCCAGCAGCTTTCAGGGGTTTGGGCGCACAGATACGCAGTATTTT. The chain uses TRBV5-6 and TRBJ2-3; maybe TRBD1 (6 bases). This CDR3 spans 16 amino acids. Trimming cost V 2 bases and J 1 base, with 14 bases left between them. Germline values: CDR1 SGHDT, CDR2 YYEEEE.

This clonotype was found a few times. The chain joins TRBV2 to TRBJ2-5; TRBD2 matches 10 bases. The germline CDR1 and CDR2 sequences are SNHLY and FYNNEI. This CDR3 comprises 14 residues. Losses at the gene ends were 4 bases for V and 5 bases for J; bases not matched to a gene: 4. CDR3 protein: CASSGQTSGETQYF. Written as DNA, the CDR3 is TGTGCCAGCAGTGGGCAGACTAGCGGGGAGACCCAGTACTTC.

V gene TRBV20-1 combines with J gene TRBJ2-7, with TRBD1 matching 7 bases. The CDR3 covers 14 residues. Losses at the gene ends were 3 bases for V and 5 bases for J; bases not matched to a gene: 10. Germline CDR1 and CDR2: DFQATT and SNEGSKA (reference sequence). The chain's CDR3 is CSARAGTAHDEQYF. The DNA for the CDR3 is TGCAGTGCTAGGGCCGGGACAGCGCACGACGAGCAGTACTTC.

This clonotype came up once. The CDR3 DNA reads TGTGCCAGCTCCCTTAAGCGACTAGACGGGGAGACCCAGTACTTC. It codes for CASSLKRLDGETQYF. This chain links TRBV18 with TRBJ2-5, with D possibly TRBD2 on 6 matching bases. The germline V gene has CDR1 KGHSH and CDR2 LQKENI. Trimming stripped 6 bases from V and 5 bases from J, with 19 bases between. The CDR3 is 15 amino acids.

The V and J genes are TRBV7-2 and TRBJ2-3; no definite D call. With 3 bases removed from V and 4 bases from J, the gap between germline ends came to 11 bases. CDR1 is SGHTA and CDR2 is FQGNSA in the germline V gene. The CDR3 sequence is 14 residues long. The CDR3 protein is CASSFVVGPDTQYF. DNA of the CDR3: TGTGCCAGCAGCTTCGTTGTGGGCCCAGATACGCAGTATTTT.

This clonotype has just a few counts. This could be a read error, since a much larger clone is one nucleotide away. This CDR3 reads CASSLQRSSGYDNEQYF. For the CDR3, the DNA is TGTGCCAGCAGTCTCCAGCGGTCTAGCGGGTATGACAATGAGCAGTACTTC. The chain couples TRBV28 to TRBJ2-1; TRBD2 aligns across 8 bases. The end of the DNA aligns better with TRBJ2-7, so the J call may be wrong. CDR3 length: 17 residues. Germline loops: CDR1 MDHEN, CDR2 SYDVKM.

The chain is built from TRBV27 and TRBJ1-4; D is unclear. This CDR3 is 15 amino acids long. The germline V and J ends were trimmed by 5 bases and 5 bases, with 15 bases remaining between them. CDR1 is MNHEY and CDR2 is SMNVEV in the germline V gene (reference sequence). CDR3 loop: CASSRLSARNEKLFF. In DNA, the CDR3 is TGTGCCAGCAGTCGCCTAAGCGCCAGAAATGAAAAACTGTTTTTT.

CDR3 protein: CASSVLLLGEQFF. The CDR3 DNA is TGTGCCAGCAGTGTGTTACTCCTAGGAGAGCAGTTCTTC. The chain combines TRBV2 with TRBJ2-1; no clear D. The germline CDR1 and CDR2 sequences are SNHLY and FYNNEI. Trimming cost V 4 bases and J 10 bases, with 14 bases left between them. The CDR3 has 13 amino acids.

This clonotype showed up just a few times. The gene calls are TRBV7-2 and TRBJ2-4; D unresolved. The CDR3 is made up of 13 amino acids. Trimming left V 3 bases short and J 13 bases short, with 16 bases between. Germline loops: CDR1 SGHTA, CDR2 FQGNSA. The CDR3 DNA is TGTGCCAGCAGCTTGTACGTAACCTTGGAGCAGTACTTC. It translates to CASSLYVTLEQYF.

This chain joins TRBV20-1 and TRBJ2-5; 8 positions agree with TRBD1. Germline V gene sequence: CDR1 DFQATT, CDR2 SNEGSKA (reference sequence). The CDR3 is made up of 16 amino acids. V shed 1 base and J 5 bases; nucleotides not matched to a gene: 12. This CDR3 is CSARGGTGVFRETQYF. The CDR3 bases are TGCAGTGCTAGAGGAGGGACAGGAGTTTTTCGGGAGACCCAGTACTTC.

The rearrangement joins TRBV20-1 to TRBJ2-7; 9 bases align to TRBD1. The CDR3 spans 14 residues. Trimming took 5 bases from V and 2 from J; bases not matched to a gene: 7. Per germline, CDR1 DFQATT and CDR2 SNEGSKA (reference sequence). CDR3 protein: CSAHRGPPAYEQYF. Written as DNA, the CDR3 is TGCAGTGCTCACAGGGGGCCCCCCGCCTACGAGCAGTACTTC.

This clonotype was picked up one time. The chain couples TRBV11-3 to TRBJ2-3; 9 positions match TRBD1. Germline V gene sequence: CDR1 SGHNT, CDR2 YENEEA. This CDR3 is built from 16 residues. The ends lost 5 bases at V and 4 bases at J; junction bases unmatched: 10. The CDR3 spells CASSPGQGQLADTQYF. As DNA, the CDR3 is TGTGCCAGCAGCCCGGGACAGGGCCAATTAGCAGATACGCAGTATTTT.

This clonotype was seen once. The rearrangement joins TRBV27 to TRBJ2-7, with D perhaps TRBD2 (6 bases). Germline CDR1 is MNHEY and CDR2 is SMNVEV (reference sequence). Trimming left V 3 bases short and J 2 bases short, with 14 bases between. The CDR3 runs 15 residues. This CDR3 reads CASSLGGLTTYEQYF. As DNA, the CDR3 is TGTGCCAGCAGTTTGGGGGGACTGACAACCTACGAGCAGTACTTC.

The chain has TRBV29-1 and TRBJ2-5; the D gene is possibly TRBD1 (5 bases). CDR3 size: 13 residues. The germline V gene has CDR1 SQVTM and CDR2 ANQGSEA. Trimming removed 5 bases from V and 4 bases from J, with 14 bases in between. The CDR3 DNA sequence: TGCAGCGTTAGTCGGCAGGGTAGAGAGACCCAGTACTTC. It codes for CSVSRQGRETQYF.

A few counts support this clonotype. This sequence joins TRBV15 and TRBJ2-5; a weak D match, TRBD2 (6 bases). The end of the DNA aligns better with TRBJ2-7, so the J call may be wrong. Germline V lookup: CDR1 LNHNV, CDR2 YYDKDF (reference sequence). This CDR3 has 14 residues. CDR3 sequence (DNA): TGTGCCACCAGCAGAACGCGGGACTCTAACGAGCAGTACTTC. Translated: CATSRTRDSNEQYF.

In DNA, the CDR3 is TGTGCCAGCAGCCGACCCCATCTAGCGGGGGGGCGGTACGAGCAGTACTTC. Protein product: CASSRPHLAGGRYEQYF. This chain uses TRBV7-4 with TRBJ2-7, with 12 nucleotides matching TRBD2. Germline trimming cut 5 bases from V and 4 bases from J; bases unmatched to any gene: 12. Germline CDR1 SGHVT, CDR2 SQSDAQ. The CDR3 has 17 amino acids.

This clonotype has a handful of counts. The chain joins TRBV21-1 to TRBJ2-7; no DNA check was done on the table's D call, TRBD1. TRBV21-1 is noted as a pseudogene. The length of the CDR3 is 15 residues. The CDR3 DNA follows: TGTGCCAGCAGCAAACCACATGGGGGGGCCTACGAGCAGTACTTC. Encoded protein: CASSKPHGGAYEQYF.

The chain combines TRBV21-1 with TRBJ2-1; no check of the table's D call, TRBD1, against the DNA was made. TRBV21-1 is marked as a pseudogene. The CDR3 consists of 16 residues. CDR3 in DNA: TGTGCCAGCAGGTATCCTCAGGACAGTGAGTACAATGAGCAGTTCTTC. This sequence encodes CASRYPQDSEYNEQFF.

This clonotype turned up a few times. This chain connects TRBV28 to TRBJ1-5; D is unclear. The CDR3 is 10 residues long. V was clipped by 2 bases and J by 7 bases, with 0 bases between them. Germline CDR1 MDHEN, CDR2 SYDVKM. In DNA, the CDR3 is TGTGCCAGCAGTTTACAGCCCCAGCATTTT. It encodes CASSLQPQHF. The whole variable domain, remainder taken from reference TRBV28 and TRBJ1-5, is DVKVTQSSRYLVKRTGEKVFLECVQDMDHENMFWYRQDPGLGLRLIYFSYDVKMKEKGDIPEGYSVSREKKERFSLILESASTNQTSMYLCASSLQPQHFGDGTRLSIL.